The 2 T cell receptor beta chains reported below all come from one sample, sequenced in a study of blood T cell repertoires in COVID-19. Measured with immunoSEQ multiplex PCR; TCRdb has only the in-frame clones, and not every one. The table includes hundreds of thousands of clones, 80% to 90% detected once. The sequenced sample consisted of peripheral blood. The source is a woman aged 60-75 years with COVID-19, enrolled during active disease.

The chain combines TRBV14 with TRBJ1-4, with TRBD1 matching 10 bases. The J segment lost 8 bases and the V segment lost 4 bases, leaving 7 bases of the junction unmatched. CDR3 length: 15 amino acids. The germline V gene encodes CDR1 SGHDN and CDR2 FVKESK. CDR3 loop: CASSLIGQGEEKLFF. The CDR3 DNA reads as TGTGCCAGCAGCCTGATCGGACAGGGGGAGGAAAAACTGTTTTTT. Together with reference TRBV14 and TRBJ1-4, the CDR3 gives the full variable domain: EAGVTQFPSHSVIEKGQTVTLRCDPISGHDNLYWYRRVMGKEIKFLLHFVKESKQDESGMPNNRFLAERTGGTYSTLKVQPAELEDSGVYFCASSLIGQGEEKLFFGSGTQLSVL.

V usage is TRBV5-1 and J usage is TRBJ2-7; TRBD1 aligns across 7 bases. Trimming removed 2 bases from V and 4 bases from J; junction bases left unmatched: 3. The CDR3 loop spans 13 amino acids. Per germline, CDR1 SGHRS and CDR2 YFSETQ. The CDR3 DNA is TGCGCCAGCAGCTTTGGCAGGGGGTACGAGCAGTACTTC. This codes for CASSFGRGYEQYF.